One sample yielded the 25 T cell receptor beta chains listed below, sequenced in a study of T cell responses to AZD1222 COVID-19 vaccine. Sequencing used immunoSEQ multiplex PCR; TCRdb keeps in-frame clones, though not all of them. The data show 130,000 to 150,000 clones, with approximately 90% seen just once and 3.4% held by the top ten. The sequenced sample was peripheral blood, obtained on day 0 of AZD1222 vaccination. All receptors derive from an adult in good health.

This sequence joins TRBV27 and TRBJ1-4; D might be TRBD1 (5 bases). The CDR3 covers 14 residues. Germline V gene lookup returns CDR1 MNHEY and CDR2 SMNVEV (reference sequence). V dropped 7 bases and J dropped 8 bases, with 17 bases sitting between them. This CDR3 is CASTHPPQGEKLFF. The CDR3 nucleotides read TGTGCCAGCACACACCCTCCGCAGGGAGAAAAACTGTTTTTT.

This clone showed up just once. The rearrangement uses TRBV5-1 and TRBJ2-1; 10 bases are a match to TRBD2. J lost 6 bases, V lost 4 bases, and 7 bases had no gene match. Germline values: CDR1 SGHRS, CDR2 YFSETQ. The CDR3 is made up of 15 amino acids. CDR3: CASSASGGAFNEQFF. In nucleotides, the CDR3 is TGCGCCAGCAGCGCAAGCGGGGGGGCCTTCAATGAGCAGTTCTTC.

This clone has only one observation. The J gene is TRBJ1-1, the V gene TRBV2; D is uncertain. CDR1 is SNHLY and CDR2 is FYNNEI in the germline V gene. This CDR3 has 11 amino acids. The ends were cut back, 9 bases at V and 0 bases at J, with 5 bases in the middle. The CDR3 DNA reads TGTGCCAGTCCCATGAACACTGAAGCTTTCTTT. Its protein is CASPMNTEAFF.

The V call is TRBV7-9, the J call TRBJ2-2; D possibly corresponds to TRBD1 (6 bases). The germline V gene encodes CDR1 SEHNR and CDR2 FQNEAQ (reference sequence). V shed 5 bases and J shed 0 bases, with 10 bases lying between them. The CDR3 has 15 residues. CDR3 in DNA: TGTGCCAGCAGCGTTTACAGGGCGAACACCGGGGAGCTGTTTTTT. Protein product: CASSVYRANTGELFF.

This sequence joins TRBV20-1 and TRBJ1-1, with D tentatively TRBD1 (5 bases). The CDR3 runs to 13 residues. The V end was cut by 3 bases, the J end by 1 base, with 9 bases between. Germline CDR1 reads DFQATT; CDR2 reads SNEGSKA (reference sequence). Written as DNA, the CDR3 is TGCAGTGCTAGTTCGGGGACGAACACTGAAGCTTTCTTT. This gives the protein CSASSGTNTEAFF.

As regards this clone: One end of the junction fails to match germline, which may point to a read error. The chain's CDR3 is CATSDPKDSFLF. CDR3 bases: TGTGCCACCAGTGACCCCAAGGACAGCTTCCTCTTC. The chain joins TRBV24-1 to TRBJ1-2; possible D gene TRBD1, 6 bases. This CDR3 contains 12 residues. In germline, CDR1 is KGHDR, CDR2 SFDVKD.

V and J are TRBV5-8 and TRBJ2-5; a weak D match, TRBD1 (5 bases). Germline V gives CDR1 SGHTS, CDR2 YDEGEE. Trimming shortened V by 3 bases and J by 3 bases, and 12 bases separated the two germline ends. The CDR3 contains 14 residues. In DNA form, the CDR3 reads TGTGCCAGCAGCTCATATGGGGCCGAAGAGACCCAGTACTTC. Translating gives CASSSYGAEETQYF.

This chain links TRBV19 with TRBJ2-1; TRBD1 or TRBD2 may be the D gene (5 bases each). In germline, CDR1 is LNHDA, CDR2 SQIVND (reference sequence). Trimming shortened V by 5 bases and J by 8 bases, and 19 bases separated the two germline ends. The CDR3 length is 15 residues. The CDR3 protein is CASSPRDPGWHEQFF. The CDR3 coding sequence is TGTGCCAGTAGTCCCCGGGACCCTGGGTGGCATGAGCAGTTCTTC.

This clone has just one count. V gene TRBV6-5 combines with J gene TRBJ1-6, with TRBD1 matching 7 bases. The germline V gene has CDR1 MNHEY and CDR2 SVGAGI. Trimming cost V 4 bases and J 9 bases; bases outside gene matches: 9. The CDR3 loop spans 15 amino acids. CDR3 in amino acids: CASSFAGTDASPLHF. DNA of the CDR3: TGTGCCAGCAGTTTCGCCGGGACAGACGCTTCACCCCTCCACTTT.

This clone occurred once. The rearrangement links TRBV19 to TRBJ1-4, with TRBD1 identical over 9 bases. The V segment lost 4 bases and the J segment 8 bases; nucleotides outside the gene matches: 14. Germline CDR1 and CDR2: LNHDA and SQIVND (reference sequence). CDR3 length: 17 residues. The CDR3 loop reads CASSTGLPGTGSEKLFF. DNA for the CDR3: TGTGCCAGTAGTACCGGCCTTCCCGGGACAGGGTCCGAAAAACTGTTTTTT.

V and J are TRBV30 and TRBJ2-1; TRBD1 matches at 7 bases. V gave up 8 bases and J gave up 4 bases; unmatched junction bases: 17. CDR1 and CDR2 (germline): GTSNPN, SVGIG (reference sequence). The CDR3 contains 16 residues. The CDR3 nucleotides are TGTGCCCGAAAATCTGGGCCAGGGGGTGGGTACAATGAGCAGTTCTTC. It translates to CARKSGPGGGYNEQFF.

V is TRBV12-3 or TRBV12-4 and J is TRBJ1-5, with no clear D. Trimming pared 6 bases from V and 4 bases from J, leaving 10 bases between. This CDR3 has 13 amino acids. The CDR3, as DNA: TGTGCCAGCAGGGAGAGTGGTAATCAGCCCCAGCATTTT. Residues: CASRESGNQPQHF.

The CDR3 loop reads CASSFQETQYF. In nucleotides, the CDR3 is TGTGCCAGCAGCTTTCAAGAGACCCAGTACTTC. The rearrangement uses TRBV13 and TRBJ2-5; D unclear. The CDR3 runs to 11 residues. Per the germline V gene, CDR1 is PRHDT and CDR2 is FYEKMQ (reference sequence). Trimming pared 3 bases from V and 2 bases from J, leaving 1 base between.

This chain uses TRBV19 with TRBJ1-6; 8 nucleotides match TRBD1. CDR1 is LNHDA, CDR2 SQIVND, per germline (reference sequence). J was trimmed by 6 bases and V by 9 bases; bases with no gene match: 10. This CDR3 has 15 amino acids. The chain's CDR3 is CASLDREITNSPLHF. The CDR3 coding sequence is TGTGCCAGCTTGGACAGGGAGATTACTAATTCACCCCTCCACTTT.

In its sample, this clone was seen a few times. The genes are TRBV15 and TRBJ2-7; 10 bases match TRBD1. V dropped 5 bases and J dropped 5; count of bases not matched to a gene: 6. The germline CDR1 and CDR2 sequences are LNHNV and YYDKDF (reference sequence). This CDR3 has 14 amino acids. In DNA form, the CDR3 reads TGTGCCACCAGCGTAGACAGGGGGCGCGACGAGCAGTACTTC. Amino acid sequence: CATSVDRGRDEQYF.

Points on this clone: This sample includes further DNA sequences coding for the same CDR3. The chain carries TRBV19 and TRBJ1-1, with D hard to call. This CDR3 spans 12 amino acids. The V and J ends lost 9 bases and 0 bases respectively, with 8 bases between them. Germline assignment: CDR1 LNHDA and CDR2 SQIVND (reference sequence). The DNA of the CDR3 is TGTGCCAGCGGTTACCTGAACACTGAAGCTTTCTTT. It translates to CASGYLNTEAFF.

This clone was recorded once. The V gene is TRBV27, the J gene TRBJ2-2; D gene ambiguous. Trimming took 2 bases from V and 1 from J, leaving 8 bases between them. Germline CDR1 MNHEY, CDR2 SMNVEV (reference sequence). The CDR3 has 15 residues. CDR3 bases: TGTGCCAGCAGTTTAAGGCAGCTGAACACCGGGGAGCTGTTTTTT. This codes for CASSLRQLNTGELFF.

The chain uses TRBV5-1 and TRBJ1-1; tentative D call: TRBD1 (5 bases). Deletions cut 0 bases from V and 1 base from J, with 10 bases between. CDR3 length: 15 amino acids. Germline-derived CDR1 and CDR2 are SGHRS and YFSETQ. CDR3 region: CASSLEGPSNTEAFF. The CDR3 bases are TGCGCCAGCAGCTTGGAGGGGCCGTCGAACACTGAAGCTTTCTTT. Together with reference TRBV5-1 and TRBJ1-1, the CDR3 gives the full variable domain: KAGVTQTPRYLIKTRGQQVTLSCSPISGHRSVSWYQQTPGQGLQFLFEYFSETQRNKGNFPGRFSGRQFSNSRSEMNVSTLELGDSALYLCASSLEGPSNTEAFFGQGTRLTVV.

J is TRBJ1-2 and V is TRBV6-5; D is unclear. Trimming stripped 7 bases from V and 7 bases from J, with 16 bases between. The CDR3 runs to 13 residues. Germline CDR1 and CDR2: MNHEY and SVGAGI. The CDR3 here is CASKDLPGSGYTF. Written as DNA, the CDR3 is TGTGCCAGCAAAGACCTCCCCGGGAGTGGCTACACCTTC.

V gene TRBV12-3 or TRBV12-4 combines with J gene TRBJ2-3, with D uncertain. V was shortened by 5 bases and J by 2 bases, with 5 bases between the two germline ends. The CDR3 loop spans 12 amino acids. CDR3 protein: CASSTNTDTQYF. The CDR3 coding sequence is TGTGCCAGCAGTACCAACACAGATACGCAGTATTTT.

The gene calls are TRBV5-6 and TRBJ1-2; possible D gene TRBD1, 5 bases. V was shortened by 4 bases and J by 4 bases, with 26 bases between the two germline ends. CDR3 size: 18 residues. Germline V gene data show CDR1 as SGHDT and CDR2 as YYEEEE. Here the CDR3 DNA reads TGTGCCAGCAGCCGTTCTTCGCGCCGAACGTCGGGGGGCTATGGCTACACCTTC. It codes for CASSRSSRRTSGGYGYTF.

The chain combines TRBV3-1 (or the pseudogene TRBV3-2) with TRBJ2-7; 16 bases match TRBD2. Trimming at V came to 4 bases and at J to 4 bases, leaving 4 bases not matched to a gene. Germline CDR1 LGHDT, CDR2 YNNKEL (reference sequence). The CDR3 has 16 residues. CDR3 residues: CASSRGLAGGLYEQYF. CDR3 coding DNA: TGTGCCAGCAGCCGGGGACTAGCGGGAGGGCTATACGAGCAGTACTTC.

The chain combines TRBV15 with TRBJ1-2; possible D gene TRBD1, 6 bases. From germline, CDR1 is LNHNV and CDR2 YYDKDF (reference sequence). Trimming left V 1 base short and J 2 bases short, with 17 bases between. The CDR3 sequence is 17 residues long. CDR3 sequence reads: CATSRGALGGLNYGYTF. The CDR3 nucleotides are TGTGCCACCAGCAGAGGTGCCCTGGGGGGGCTGAACTATGGCTACACCTTC.

The CDR3 protein is CASREVAANTGELFF. The CDR3, as DNA: TGTGCCAGCAGGGAGGTGGCGGCGAACACCGGGGAGCTGTTTTTT. The chain has TRBV6-6 and TRBJ2-2, with TRBD2 as a possible D gene (5 bases). The germline CDR1 and CDR2 sequences are MNHNY and SVGAGI (reference sequence). The CDR3 is 15 amino acids. Trimming removed 6 bases from V and 0 bases from J, with 11 bases in between.

The chain combines TRBV2 with TRBJ2-2; the D gene is possibly TRBD2 (6 bases). V lost 3 bases and J 4 bases, leaving 15 bases between the germline ends. The length of the CDR3 is 16 residues. Germline V gene sequence: CDR1 SNHLY, CDR2 FYNNEI. The CDR3 reads CASSDQGRLGTGELFF. The DNA of the CDR3 is TGTGCCAGCAGTGATCAGGGCAGACTAGGCACCGGGGAGCTGTTTTTT.